A selection of T cell receptor beta chains follows, all from one sample in a study of early T cells in non-severe SARS-CoV-2 infection. TCRdb used MiXCR to reprocess the 5' RACE reads, holding one entry per CDR3 protein. Of tens of thousands of distinct CDR3 sequences listed, 8.5% to 12% are singletons. Sequenced material: whole blood, taken at baseline. The receptors originated from an adult who was a healthcare worker with PCR-confirmed SARS-CoV-2 infection or an uninfected control (not recorded which). Each CDR3 is given with its conserved first and last residue. A D gene is named only where the DNA matches it firmly. Not all rows give a size; the values are once, few, many and, for expanded clones, a class.

clone_size j_call d_call v_call cdr3_nt cdr3_aa
few TRBJ1-5 . TRBV6-1 TGTGCCAGCAGCCTAGGAGCCGGCCCTGGCGGGGGCAATCAGCCCCAGCATTTT CASSLGAGPGGGNQPQHF
few TRBJ2-1 TRBD2 TRBV5-1 TGCGCCAGCAGCCTCCAAACCGCTAGCGGGAGTAATGAGCAGTTCTTC CASSLQTASGSNEQFF
. TRBJ2-1 . TRBV5-4 TGTGCCAGCAGCCAACGGACTAACAATGAGCAGTTCTTC CASSQRTNNEQFF
many TRBJ1-4 . TRBV5-1 TGCGCCAGCAGCTTGGCCGGGACAACTAATGAAAAACTGTTTTTT CASSLAGTTNEKLFF
. TRBJ2-3 . TRBV19 TGTGCCAGTATCAAGGCCGGCACAGATACGCAGTATTTT CASIKAGTDTQYF
. TRBJ2-1 TRBD1 TRBV29-1 TGCAGCCCTAGGGACAGCCTCAACAATGAGCAGTTCTTC CSPRDSLNNEQFF
many TRBJ2-5 . TRBV5-1 TGCGCCAGCAGCTTGGGTGGGGGAGAGACCCAGTACTTC CASSLGGGETQYF
once TRBJ2-5 . TRBV5-4 TGTGCCAGCAGCTTGTACGGGTACCAAGAGACCCAGTACTTC CASSLYGYQETQYF
. TRBJ2-7 TRBD2 TRBV10-3 TGTGCCATCAGTGACCCCCAGACTAGCGGGAGGTTCCACGAGCAGTACTTC CAISDPQTSGRFHEQYF
. TRBJ1-1 . TRBV9 TGTGCCAGCAGCGTAGGGGGACGCCGGAACACTGAAGCTTTCTTT CASSVGGRRNTEAFF
. TRBJ2-1 TRBD2 TRBV5-1 TGCGCCAGCAGCTTGGCCTTTACTAGCGGGAGTTATGAGCAGTTCTTC CASSLAFTSGSYEQFF
many TRBJ2-7 . TRBV5-1 TGCGCCAGCAGCTTGGAGGGGTACGAGCAGTACTTC CASSLEGYEQYF
few TRBJ2-1 TRBD2 TRBV5-1 TGCGCCAGCAGCTGGCGGGAGAGGATCCATGAGCAGTTCTTC CASSWRERIHEQFF
. TRBJ2-6 . TRBV11-1 TGTGCCAGCAGCTTAGGTTGGGATGTAACCTCTGGGGCCAACGTCCTGACTTTC CASSLGWDVTSGANVLTF
many TRBJ2-7 . TRBV28 TGTGCCAGCAGTGCATCGGACGGATTGATATACTTC CASSASDGLIYF
many TRBJ2-7 . TRBV2 TGTGCCAGCGGAATACGCACCGAGCAGTACTTC CASGIRTEQYF
many TRBJ2-1 TRBD1 TRBV12-3/TRBV12-4 TGTGCCAGCAGTCCGGACAGGGGTCGAAACAATGAGCAGTTCTTC CASSPDRGRNNEQFF
. TRBJ2-1 TRBD2 TRBV13 TGTGCCAGCAGCTTACCGGGGAGCGGGGGTTACAATGAGCAGTTCTTC CASSLPGSGGYNEQFF
few TRBJ1-1 . TRBV7-2 TGTGCCAGCAGCCGGAGGGTCACTGAAGCTTTCTTT CASSRRVTEAFF
many TRBJ2-3 TRBD1 TRBV20-1 TGCAGTGCTCCGACAGGGGGAGTGGATACGCAGTATTTT CSAPTGGVDTQYF
. TRBJ2-1 TRBD1 TRBV29-1 TGCAGCGTTGTAGGGACAGTCCTCTACAATGAGCAGTTCTTC CSVVGTVLYNEQFF
. TRBJ2-1 TRBD1 TRBV3-1 TGTGCCAGCAGCCCACTATGGACAGGGAGGCCGTCGGCCTCCTACAATGAGCAGTTCTTC CASSPLWTGRPSASYNEQFF
. TRBJ2-3 TRBD2 TRBV11-2 TGTGCCAGCAGCTTAGATTACGGGAGGGCCACAGATACGCAGTATTTT CASSLDYGRATDTQYF
. TRBJ1-1 . TRBV11-2 TGTGCCAGCAGCTCCCGAGGGGAGAACACTGAAGCTTTCTTT CASSSRGENTEAFF
many TRBJ1-5 . TRBV6-6 TGTGCCAGTAGTACAAGTCAGCACAATCAGCCCCAGCATTTT CASSTSQHNQPQHF
many TRBJ2-7 . TRBV27 TGTGCCAGCAGTTTAACCCCTGGGACGAGCTCCTACGAGCAGTACTTC CASSLTPGTSSYEQYF
few TRBJ1-6 . TRBV20-1 TGCAGTGCTAGAGAGTCCGTAAAGATAAATTCACCCCTCCACTTT CSARESVKINSPLHF
many TRBJ2-6 . TRBV7-9 TGTGCCAGCAGCCGCGAGGGGGGCTTTCCTGGGGCCAACGTCCTGACTTTC CASSREGGFPGANVLTF
many TRBJ2-7 . TRBV7-9 TGTGCCAGCAGCTTAATTCAGGGGCCCCCCGGGGAGCAGTACTTC CASSLIQGPPGEQYF
. TRBJ1-1 TRBD1 TRBV9 TGTGCCAGCAGCGTAGATGGGACAGGATCTGAAGCTTTCTTT CASSVDGTGSEAFF
few TRBJ2-5 . TRBV10-3 TGTGCCATCAGTGGGGGAGAGACCCAGTACTTC CAISGGETQYF
. TRBJ2-5 . TRBV4-2 TGTGCCAGCAGCCCCGAGGGCAGCCGCCAAGAGACCCAGTACTTC CASSPEGSRQETQYF
few TRBJ2-3 TRBD1 TRBV18 TGTGCCAGCTCACCGGACAGGGTTGTGACAGATACGCAGTATTTT CASSPDRVVTDTQYF
. TRBJ2-5 . TRBV6-5 TGTGCCAGCAGTCGGCGGGAGACCCAGTACTTC CASSRRETQYF
. TRBJ2-5 . TRBV25-1 TGTGCCAGCAGTATCCCCAGAGCGACCGGAGAGACCCAGTACTTC CASSIPRATGETQYF
few TRBJ2-7 . TRBV11-1 TGTGCCAGCAGCTTAGGAATAGAGGGCTACGAGCAGTACTTC CASSLGIEGYEQYF
. TRBJ1-1 . TRBV20-1 TGCAGTGCTAGCCCGTCCCGCGGGAACACTGAAGCTTTCTTT CSASPSRGNTEAFF
. TRBJ2-1 TRBD2 TRBV5-6 TGTGCCAGCAGCTTGGGACTAGCGGGAACCAATGAGCAGTTCTTC CASSLGLAGTNEQFF
. TRBJ2-1 . TRBV5-1 TGCGCCAGCAGCTCGGGGGAAGAATACAATGAGCAGTTCTTC CASSSGEEYNEQFF
few TRBJ1-1 . TRBV6-6 TGTGCCAGCAGTTACTCAATGGGGGGACGGGGGACTGAAGCTTTCTTT CASSYSMGGRGTEAFF
. TRBJ2-7 TRBD2 TRBV27 TGTGCCAGCAGCCCGGACAGTAGCGGGAGATCCGAGCAGTACTTC CASSPDSSGRSEQYF
. TRBJ2-1 . TRBV29-1 TGCAGCGTTAGACGGCTTGGACCCCACAATGAGCAGTTCTTC CSVRRLGPHNEQFF
. TRBJ2-7 . TRBV10-3 TGTGCCATCAGTGGTCCCTTCCACGAGCAGTACTTC CAISGPFHEQYF
. TRBJ1-2 . TRBV18 TGTGCCAGCTCACCACCCAGGGACTATGGCTACACCTTC CASSPPRDYGYTF
many TRBJ1-5 . TRBV6-5 TGTGCCAGCAGTTACCGGACCCCGGGGCAGGGAGGACAGCCCCAGCATTTT CASSYRTPGQGGQPQHF
few TRBJ2-7 . TRBV18 TGTGCCAGCTCACCGGCCGGCAACTCCTACGAGCAGTACTTC CASSPAGNSYEQYF
few TRBJ2-1 . TRBV6-1 TGTGCCAGCAGTGAAGGCCGGGTCTCCTACAATGAGCAGTTCTTC CASSEGRVSYNEQFF
few TRBJ2-7 . TRBV20-1 TGCAGTGCTGGTTCTAGTTTCTTCCACGAGCAGTACTTC CSAGSSFFHEQYF
many TRBJ2-3 . TRBV7-9 TGTGCCAGCAGCTTATCGGGGGGCACAGATACGCAGTATTTT CASSLSGGTDTQYF
few TRBJ2-6 . TRBV6-1 TGTGCCAGCTGGGGTGGGATACCAGGGGCCAACGTCCTGACTTTC CASWGGIPGANVLTF
few TRBJ1-2 . TRBV5-4 TGTGCCAGCAGCTTACCCGGGACACTATCCTATGGCTACACCTTC CASSLPGTLSYGYTF
. TRBJ2-7 TRBD2 TRBV20-1 TGCAGTGCTAGTGTAGGTAGCGGGACGATTCCCTACGAGCAGTACTTC CSASVGSGTIPYEQYF
many TRBJ1-4 . TRBV20-1 TGCAGTGCTAGGGGGGGGCTTGAACTGTTTTTT CSARGGLELFF
many TRBJ1-2 TRBD1 TRBV7-3 TGTGCCAGCAGCCCCGGACAGGGTGATGGCTACACCTTC CASSPGQGDGYTF
. TRBJ2-7 . TRBV11-2 TGTGCCAGCAGCTTACGTCTGTGGGGGACGCCGACGGACCACGAGCAGTACTTC CASSLRLWGTPTDHEQYF
few TRBJ2-1 TRBD1 TRBV5-1 TGCGCCAGCAGCCAAGACAGGGGTCCTTATCATGAGCAGTTCTTC CASSQDRGPYHEQFF
many TRBJ2-5 TRBD2 TRBV7-9 TGTGCCAGCAGCTTGGTAGCAGCGGGAGACGGGGGAGAGACCCAGTACTTC CASSLVAAGDGGETQYF